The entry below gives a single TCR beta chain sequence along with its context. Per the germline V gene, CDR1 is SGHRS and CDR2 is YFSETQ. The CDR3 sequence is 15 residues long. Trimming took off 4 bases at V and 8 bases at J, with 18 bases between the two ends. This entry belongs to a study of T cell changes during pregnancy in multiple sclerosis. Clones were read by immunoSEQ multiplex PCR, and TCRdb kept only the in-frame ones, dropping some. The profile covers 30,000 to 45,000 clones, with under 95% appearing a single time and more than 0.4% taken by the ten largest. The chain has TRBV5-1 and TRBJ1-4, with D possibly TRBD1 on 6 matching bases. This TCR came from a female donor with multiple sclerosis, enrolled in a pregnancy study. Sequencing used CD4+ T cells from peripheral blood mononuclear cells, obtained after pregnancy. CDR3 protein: CASSRQQGNGEKLFF. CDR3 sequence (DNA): TGCGCCAGCAGCAGACAACAGGGAAATGGCGAAAAACTGTTTTTT.